These 5 T cell receptor beta chains were sequenced from one sample in a study of identifying expanded T cells in peripheral blood. Libraries were prepared by immunoSEQ multiplex PCR; TCRdb keeps only in-frame clonotypes and omits some of them. The repertoire holds around 56,000 clones, with about 85% as singletons. The sample was blood. All receptors derive from a person aged 18 to 70 in good health.

The V call is TRBV9, the J call TRBJ2-7; perhaps TRBD1 as D (6 bases). CDR3 length equals 18 residues. CDR1 is SGDLS, CDR2 YYNGEE, per germline. V was cut by 0 bases and J by 2 bases, with 21 bases left in between. CDR3 sequence reads: CASSVEYLVRGSPYEQYV. CDR3 bases: TGTGCCAGCAGCGTAGAATATCTGGTCAGGGGCTCCCCCTACGAGCAGTACGTC.

The chain is built from TRBV5-1 and TRBJ2-1, with a weak D call TRBD2 (6 bases). The ends were cut back, 4 bases at V and 6 bases at J, with 14 bases in the middle. From germline, CDR1 is SGHRS and CDR2 YFSETQ. The length of the CDR3 is 14 residues. The CDR3 DNA sequence: TGCGCCAGCAGCACCCGACTAGAGGGCAATGAGCAGTTCTTC. It is translated as CASSTRLEGNEQFF.

This chain joins TRBV7-9 and TRBJ2-5; 9 bases agree with TRBD1. CDR1 SEHNR and CDR2 FQNEAQ come from the germline V gene (reference sequence). The J segment lost 3 bases and the V segment lost 6 bases, leaving 11 bases of the junction unmatched. This CDR3 has 16 amino acids. The DNA of the CDR3 is TGTGCCAGCAGTCCCACCCCCGGGACAGGGAAAGAGACCCAGTACTTC. Its translation is CASSPTPGTGKETQYF.

The chain combines TRBV7-2 with TRBJ2-7; 7 nucleotides align to TRBD2. CDR3 length: 15 residues. The V and J ends lost 3 bases and 5 bases, in that order; junction bases with no gene match: 10. Germline V gene data show CDR1 as SGHTA and CDR2 as FQGNSA. The CDR3 sequence is CASSFLGGSYHEQYF. CDR3 coding DNA: TGTGCCAGCAGCTTTCTTGGCGGGAGTTACCACGAGCAGTACTTC.

CDR3 DNA: TGTGCCAGCAGTTTCGAAGCGGGGCTAGCAGTCACCGGGGAGCTGTTTTTT. This codes for CASSFEAGLAVTGELFF. The chain employs TRBV6-4 and TRBJ2-2; 7 nucleotides agree with TRBD2. Unmatched junction bases numbered 13, after V lost 5 bases and J lost 4 bases. Germline V gives CDR1 MRHNA, CDR2 SNTAGT. This CDR3 contains 17 residues.